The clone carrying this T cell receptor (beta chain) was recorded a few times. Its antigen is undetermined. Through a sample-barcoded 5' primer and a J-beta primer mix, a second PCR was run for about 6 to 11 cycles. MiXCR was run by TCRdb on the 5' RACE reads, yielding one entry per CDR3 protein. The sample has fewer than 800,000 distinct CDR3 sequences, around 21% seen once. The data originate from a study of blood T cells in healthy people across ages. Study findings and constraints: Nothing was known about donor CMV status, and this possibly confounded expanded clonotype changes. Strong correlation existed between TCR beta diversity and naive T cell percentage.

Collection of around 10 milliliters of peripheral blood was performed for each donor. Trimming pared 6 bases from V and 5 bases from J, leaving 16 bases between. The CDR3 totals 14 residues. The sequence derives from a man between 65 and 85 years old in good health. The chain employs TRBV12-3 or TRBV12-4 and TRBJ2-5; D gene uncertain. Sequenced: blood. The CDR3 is CASRNAAVQETQYF. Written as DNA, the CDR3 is TGTGCCAGCAGAAATGCGGCAGTCCAGGAGACCCAGTACTTC.